This T cell receptor (beta chain) was captured in a study of metastatic and nonmetastatic thyroid tumors (TCRdb year 2020). Looking at the study overall: For patients with malignant and with benign thyroid disease, the researchers compared repertoires between peripheral blood samples and tumor or nodule tissue samples.

The study at large found these results: In both blood and tumor samples, malignant tumors were reported to have significantly higher TCR beta diversity than benign nodules.

None of the patients had been given any treatment before thyroid surgery. Using T-cell receptor beta sequencing, the researchers looked back retrospectively at clinical samples from patients, gathered between about 2011 and 2018. This clone was recorded at least ten times. Its recognized antigen is unknown. Qualities for individual bases were not recorded, and no much larger clone is one base off. CDR1 and CDR2 (SGDLS, YYNGEE) derive from the germline V gene. The cysteine opens and the phenylalanine closes a CDR3 of 16 amino acids. This entry keeps only the CDR3 DNA: 48 bases, framed from base 1. The germline V and J ends show losses of 5 bases and 2 bases respectively, and no gene match explains 7 bases of the junction. Library creation used PCR. The sample was run on an Illumina HiSeq 4000. High-throughput sequencing was used to profile the CDR3 region of the TCR beta-chain in every patient. On the study's bioinformatics: CDR3 differences across clinicopathological groups were used to build a classifier for discriminating distant-metastatic papillary thyroid cancer patients. Repertoire diversity was assessed with the Shannon index, and tumor-blood repertoire similarity with the Morisita-Horn index. Using fastp at Q25 and MiXCR, TCRdb reprocessed the public reads and kept productive beta chains. TCRdb's processing, not the authors', yielded these V and J calls. The sample profile shows some 33,000 clones; 11% of them were found once. The top ten clonotypes cover approximately 16% of the sample.

This sequence was found in a female donor with papillary thyroid cancer or a benign thyroid nodule (not recorded which). Some clones in this sample may be carry-over from other donors' samples. Sequencing was performed on blood. Recombination linked TRBV9 to TRBJ2-6; the junction holds 7 bases that match TRBD1. The CDR3 amino acid sequence is: CASSTLQGAGANVLTF. In nucleotides, the sequence is TGTGCCAGCAGTACCCTGCAGGGGGCTGGGGCCAACGTCCTGACTTTC.